This T cell receptor beta chain was identified during a study of control samples from healthy donors and cancer patients. Using immunoSEQ multiplex PCR, the repertoire was profiled, and TCRdb retains in-frame clones only, with some absent. The table has 100,000 or so clones, roughly nine tenths seen once. Germline V gene data show CDR1 as SEHNR and CDR2 as FQNEAQ (reference sequence). The V segment lost 5 bases and the J segment 4 bases; nucleotides outside the gene matches: 12. This CDR3 comprises 16 residues. The chain joins TRBV7-9 to TRBJ2-7, with 9 positions matching TRBD2. The clonotype was recovered from a woman aged 25 to 39 in good health. The sequenced sample was blood. In DNA form, the CDR3 reads TGTGCCAGCAGCCCGGAGGCCCTAGCGGGATGGTACGAGCAGTACTTC. Translated, it gives CASSPEALAGWYEQYF.